Below, 21 T cell receptor beta chains from the same sample are listed, as sequenced in a study of T cells in Graves' hyperthyroidism and ophthalmopathy. The CDR3 regions of TCR beta were amplified from RNA transcripts. Primed by the HTBI set, a first-round RT-PCR was run on the TCR CDR3. TCRdb re-called the multiplex PCR reads through MiXCR, storing one row per CDR3 protein. The repertoire holds nearly 110,000 distinct CDR3 sequences, with more than 15% as singletons. Specimen: blood. Source of these receptors: a woman aged 45-59 years with Graves' hyperthyroidism.

In this sample, this clonotype turned up many times. The genes are TRBV7-2 and TRBJ1-1, with a tentative D call TRBD1 (5 bases). This CDR3 has 15 amino acids. V gave up 5 bases and J gave up 1 base, with 14 bases separating them. Per the germline V gene, CDR1 is SGHTA and CDR2 is FQGNSA. For the CDR3, the DNA is TGTGCCAGCAGCCAGAGATCAGGGCCGAACACTGAAGCTTTCTTT. This translates into CASSQRSGPNTEAFF.

Concerning this clonotype: The germline gene is not matched at one end of the junction; a read error may be the cause. This chain joins TRBV12-3 or TRBV12-4 and TRBJ2-1, with TRBD2 matching over 12 bases. This CDR3 contains 18 residues. In DNA form, the CDR3 reads TGTGCCGGCAGCCCGTACTCTAGCGGGAGGGCCCTAGACAATGAGCAGTTCTTC. Protein product: CAGSPYSSGRALDNEQFF.

This clonotype was detected many times. This chain links TRBV11-2 with TRBJ2-7; D is perhaps TRBD2 (5 bases). CDR3 length: 14 residues. The germline CDR1 and CDR2 sequences are SGHAT and FQNNGV. The germline V and J ends were trimmed by 0 bases and 2 bases, with 8 bases remaining between them. CDR3 nucleotides: TGTGCCAGCAGCTTAGATCAAGCGGCCTACGAGCAGTACGTC. It encodes CASSLDQAAYEQYV.

At least ten counts were recorded for this clonotype. The V call is TRBV2, the J call TRBJ2-2, with TRBD1 matching 7 bases. The length of the CDR3 is 15 residues. V lost 4 bases to trimming and J lost 2 bases; unmatched junction nucleotides: 4. Germline assignment: CDR1 SNHLY and CDR2 FYNNEI. CDR3 in amino acids: CASSGQGRNTGELFF. CDR3 bases: TGTGCCAGCAGTGGACAGGGTAGAAACACCGGGGAGCTGTTTTTT.

The chain uses TRBV28 and TRBJ1-1; the D is unclear. Germline V lookup: CDR1 MDHEN, CDR2 SYDVKM. Trimming removed 6 bases at V and 5 bases at J, with 16 bases between. The CDR3 runs to 14 residues. The CDR3 bases are TGTGCCAGCAGCCAACTGGGAGGGAGGACTGAAGCTTTCTTT. This translates into CASSQLGGRTEAFF.

This clonotype showed up many times. V and J are TRBV20-1 and TRBJ1-5; D is perhaps TRBD1 (5 bases). The CDR3 is 14 amino acids. Germline CDR1 and CDR2: DFQATT and SNEGSKA (reference sequence). V lost 3 bases, J lost 1 base, and 10 bases lay in between. Here the CDR3 reads CSARRTSSNQPQHF. The CDR3 DNA follows: TGCAGTGCTAGGAGGACAAGCAGCAATCAGCCCCAGCATTTT.

This clonotype has at least ten counts. This chain joins TRBV20-1 and TRBJ2-5; 11 bases match TRBD2. The CDR3 covers 16 residues. From germline, CDR1 is DFQATT and CDR2 SNEGSKA (reference sequence). Trimming took 6 bases from V and 0 from J; bases not matched to a gene: 9. The CDR3 bases are TGCAGTGCCGCCGGGACTAGCGGAACCCACCAAGAGACCCAGTACTTC. It yields the protein CSAAGTSGTHQETQYF.

The chain combines TRBV12-3 or TRBV12-4 with TRBJ1-1, with 10 bases that match TRBD1. The CDR3 runs 17 residues. Trimming took 1 base from V and 6 from J; bases not matched to a gene: 11. The CDR3 sequence: CASSLDYGTGVFAEAFF. The DNA for the CDR3 is TGTGCCAGCAGTTTAGATTATGGGACAGGGGTTTTCGCTGAAGCTTTCTTT.

This clonotype has at least ten counts. The chain links TRBV20-1 to TRBJ1-4; TRBD1 matches 8 bases. CDR1 is DFQATT, CDR2 SNEGSKA, per germline (reference sequence). With V trimmed by 7 bases and J by 5 bases, 6 bases remained unmatched. The CDR3 runs 13 residues. The CDR3, as DNA: TGCAGTGTCCCCGGGACAGGAAATGAAAAACTGTTTTTT. It specifies CSVPGTGNEKLFF.

This clonotype was counted at least ten times. This rearrangement joins TRBV5-1 to TRBJ2-1, with 8 nucleotides matching TRBD2. Trimming took 0 bases from V and 3 from J; bases not matched to a gene: 2. This CDR3 contains 15 residues. Germline V gene lookup returns CDR1 SGHRS and CDR2 YFSETQ. The CDR3, as DNA: TGCGCCAGCAGCTTGGCGGGACTAGTCTACAATGAGCAGTTCTTC. Its protein product is CASSLAGLVYNEQFF.

This clonotype was seen a single time. A much larger clone sits a single nucleotide away, making a read error possible. CDR3 sequence (DNA): TGCGCCAGCAGCTTGGGGGAGGGTGGCGAGCAGTACTTC. This gives the protein CASSLGEGGEQYF. J is TRBJ2-7 and V is TRBV5-1; 7 bases fit TRBD2. V lost 0 bases to trimming and J lost 6 bases; unmatched junction nucleotides: 3. Germline V CDR1 and CDR2: SGHRS, YFSETQ. The CDR3 extends over 13 amino acids.

This clonotype was counted many times. V and J are TRBV28 and TRBJ1-1; D remains ambiguous. The CDR3 contains 10 residues. The germline V gene has CDR1 MDHEN and CDR2 SYDVKM. Trimming pared 6 bases from V and 8 bases from J, leaving 7 bases between. CDR3 sequence reads: CASSHAEAFF. CDR3 in DNA: TGTGCCAGCAGCCATGCCGAAGCTTTCTTT.

This clonotype was counted at least ten times. J is TRBJ1-1 and V is TRBV4-1; TRBD1 matches at 9 bases. CDR3 length: 18 residues. V lost 4 bases to trimming and J lost 1 base; unmatched junction nucleotides: 13. Germline values: CDR1 MGHRA, CDR2 YSYEKL. CDR3 nucleotides: TGCGCCAGCAGCCTTGCCCGGGACAGGGATTTGAGGAACACTGAAGCTTTCTTT. Translating gives CASSLARDRDLRNTEAFF.

In this sample, this clonotype turned up many times. This chain links TRBV6-1 with TRBJ1-5; TRBD1 matches 7 bases. The CDR3 consists of 15 residues. V lost 4 bases and J lost 0; bases outside the gene matches: 3. CDR1 is MNHNS and CDR2 is SASEGT in the germline V gene. The CDR3 DNA follows: TGTGCCAGCAGTGGGTGGACAGGTAGCAATCAGCCCCAGCATTTT. Its protein product is CASSGWTGSNQPQHF.

The V gene is TRBV11-2, the J gene TRBJ2-2; D is perhaps TRBD1 (5 bases). This CDR3 comprises 14 residues. Germline CDR1 is SGHAT and CDR2 is FQNNGV. V was pared by 0 bases and J by 6 bases, with 8 bases between. Written as DNA, the CDR3 is TGTGCCAGCAGCTTAGATCTCAGGGCCGGGGAGCTGTTTTTT. Protein sequence: CASSLDLRAGELFF. The complete variable domain, with remaining parts taken from reference TRBV11-2 and TRBJ2-2, reads EAGVAQSPRYKIIEKRQSVAFWCNPISGHATLYWYQQILGQGPKLLIQFQNNGVVDDSQLPKDRFSAERLKGVDSTLKIQPAKLEDSAVYLCASSLDLRAGELFFGEGSRLTVL.

As concerns this clonotype: Sequence at one end of the junction differs from germline and may be a read error. J is TRBJ2-2 and V is TRBV12-3 or TRBV12-4; 8 bases align to TRBD2. The CDR3 has 14 amino acids. The CDR3 DNA reads as TGTGCCAGCAGTTTGGGACTAGATACCGGGGAGCCGTTTTTT. It codes for CASSLGLDTGEPFF.

In its sample, this clonotype was seen many times. V is TRBV6-5 and J is TRBJ1-2; a possible D gene is TRBD1 (6 bases). CDR1 is MNHEY and CDR2 is SVGAGI in the germline V gene. Trimming pared 0 bases from V and 6 bases from J, leaving 14 bases between. The CDR3 has 15 residues. The CDR3 spells CASSYSQQGGHGYTF. CDR3 DNA: TGTGCCAGCAGTTACTCCCAACAGGGTGGTCATGGCTACACCTTC.

This clonotype was recorded many times. The rearrangement uses TRBV20-1 and TRBJ1-1; possible D gene TRBD1, 5 bases. The CDR3 sequence is 15 residues long. Trimming pared 2 bases from V and 1 base from J, leaving 14 bases between. Germline V CDR1 and CDR2: DFQATT, SNEGSKA (reference sequence). CDR3 sequence: CSARLAGKSNTEAFF. CDR3 in DNA: TGCAGTGCTAGATTGGCAGGGAAATCGAACACTGAAGCTTTCTTT.

This clonotype was seen ten or more times. The chain employs TRBV3-1 and TRBJ2-7; 13 positions match TRBD2. J gave up 6 bases and V 4 bases, and 3 bases lay outside the gene matches. The CDR3 is 14 residues long. CDR1 and CDR2 (germline): LGHDT, YNNKEL (reference sequence). As DNA, the CDR3 is TGTGCCAGCAGCCTGGGACTAGCGGGACGCGAGCAGTACTTC. This translates into CASSLGLAGREQYF.

In this sample, this clonotype turned up many times. This chain uses TRBV7-9 with TRBJ2-7; 11 nucleotides match TRBD2. Unmatched junction bases numbered 9, after V lost 3 bases and J lost 2 bases. The CDR3 length is 17 residues. Germline V gene data show CDR1 as SEHNR and CDR2 as FQNEAQ (reference sequence). This CDR3 reads CASSFGTGTSGTYEQYV. The DNA for the CDR3 is TGTGCCAGCAGCTTTGGGACCGGGACTAGCGGAACCTACGAGCAGTACGTC.

This clonotype was counted ten times or more. The rearrangement joins TRBV3-1 to TRBJ2-2; no clear D gene. The CDR3 totals 15 residues. V was shortened by 2 bases and J by 6 bases, with 13 bases between the two germline ends. CDR1 and CDR2 (germline): LGHDT, YNNKEL (reference sequence). For the CDR3, the DNA is TGTGCCAGCAGCCAACTCCCAGCTATTGCCGGGGAGCTGTTTTTT. This sequence encodes CASSQLPAIAGELFF.